This TCR beta chain was observed in a study of T-cell reconstitution after alpha-beta-depleted transplantation in children. The library targeted TCRbeta and was prepared with unique molecular identifiers. Using its own MiXCR run on the PCR reads, TCRdb lists one record per CDR3 protein. The sample contains approximately 980,000 distinct CDR3 sequences, roughly 29% of which appear only once. This CDR3 is built from 14 residues. Trimming took 2 bases from V and 8 from J, leaving 10 bases between them. Germline loops: CDR1 LGHNT, CDR2 FRNRAP. The chain employs TRBV12-5 and TRBJ1-6; maybe TRBD1 (5 bases). The sequences come from PBMCs, mostly from graft donor cells, collected 360 days after TCRalphabeta/CD19-depleted stem cell transplant. This clonotype was obtained from a boy under two years old who had a stem cell transplant for SCID, so the T cells may come from the graft donor. The CDR3 DNA sequence: TGTGCTAGTGGTTTGCACAGGCGAGATTCACCCCTCCACTTT. This encodes CASGLHRRDSPLHF.